This TCR beta chain was sequenced during a study of blood T cell repertoires in COVID-19. About the study: Spain, Italy and the United States supplied samples that represented acute and convalescent COVID-19.

Profiling relied on immunoSEQ multiplex PCR, and the TCRdb table lists in-frame clones only, not all of them. The sample lists 70,000 to 85,000 clones, around 81% occurring once. V lost 4 bases, J lost 1 base, and 8 bases lay in between. From germline, CDR1 is LGHDT and CDR2 YNNKEL (reference sequence). This CDR3 is built from 14 residues. Sequenced input: peripheral blood. The chain combines TRBV3-1 (or the pseudogene TRBV3-2) with TRBJ2-4; TRBD1 is a possible D gene (5 bases). The origin of this receptor is a human donor in a cohort sampled during active COVID-19. CDR3 DNA: TGTGCCAGCAGCCCGCGACAGGCCAAAAACATTCAGTACTTC. Translated, it gives CASSPRQAKNIQYF.